This entry features one TCR beta chain sequence. Without a recorded count, this clonotype is taken to be medium-sized (0.01 to 0.1%) from its frequency. There is no known antigen for this receptor. This sample is part of a study of CXCR3-negative and CXCR3-positive naive CD8 T cells (dated 2019 in TCRdb). Regarding the research as a whole: In total, 110 million to 150 million TRB reads were obtained, corresponding to roughly 1.5 +/- 0.3 million reads per library. Data from 11 donors, pooled across two independent experiments, went into the diversity and physicochemical repertoire analyses. The TRBV-TRBJ cluster analysis covered naive subsets from roughly 5 donors and memory cells from 3 donors. Overall study outcomes, separate from this receptor: Because surface CD5, which is linked to self-reactivity in mice, was comparable between the naive subsets, TCR interaction strength was also inferred from TRB CDR3 physicochemical properties. Compared with CXCR3-negative naive cells, CXCR3-positive naive cells had TRB CDR3s with higher hydrophobicity (lower Kidera factor 4), lower energy, and higher strength and volume indices. CXCR3 expression partially decreased after cryopreservation, so most assays used freshly isolated PBMCs. Repertoire diversity was comparably high in both naive subsets but much lower in memory CD8+ T cells. TRBV-TRBJ usage was similar between naive CXCR3-negative and CXCR3-positive cells from the same donor, while memory cells showed distinct patterns.

Each CD8+ T cell subset was flow-sorted in triplicate, with some 300,000 cells per subset placed directly into RLT lysis buffer. Naive CD8+ T cells were defined stringently as CD45RO-CCR7+CD27+CD95- to exclude memory contaminants. Using standard density gradient centrifugation, peripheral blood mononuclear cells were isolated from buffy coats. Naive CXCR3-negative and CXCR3-positive CD8+ T cells were flow-sorted using a FACSAria III. Total RNA was extracted from sorted cells with an RNeasy Mini Kit. Instrument on record: NextSeq 550. The Human TCR Profiling Kit (MiLaboratory) was used to prepare UMI-labeled 5' RACE TRB cDNA libraries. The full amount of extracted RNA was used for cDNA synthesis, and the full amount of resulting cDNA was used for PCR amplification. Libraries were prepared in parallel with an identical number of PCR cycles. For the original study's pipeline: With a requirement of at least two reads per UMI, MIGEC and MiXCR extracted about 56,000 +/- 9,600 unique UMI-labeled TRB cDNA molecules per library. Each library averaged 40,000 +/- 10,000 functional in-frame TRB CDR3 nucleotide clonotypes without stop codons. Diversity metrics, including normalized Shannon-Wiener and Chao1, were computed in VDJtools after downsampling to 5000 UMI-labeled TRB molecules per sample. VDJtools computed clonotype-size-weighted physicochemical properties of the central five CDR3 residues: interaction energy, strength, volume and Kidera factor 4. TCRdb reprocessed the reads, and each CDR3 protein sequence is entered once, without DNA. TCRdb, rather than the study authors, made the V and J calls. The sample table on file contains about 6,700 distinct CDR3 sequences. 1% to 1.4% of the sample comes from the top ten.

Taken from cysteine to phenylalanine, the CDR3 has 18 residues. No coding sequence is recorded. The sample comprised naive CXCR3- CD8+ T cells from blood. The cell subset or site label, as the study defines it: CD45RO-CCR7+CD27+CD95- naive CD8+ T cells lacking CXCR3 (TNR3-). Rearrangement joined TRBV21-1 to TRBJ2-1; TCRdb proposes TRBD2, but this gene call is untestable without DNA. TRBV21-1 is a pseudogene segment. This clonotype originated in a human donor in good health. Some clones in this sample may be carry-over from other donors' samples. The CDR3 sequence is CASSTSWEGGRSWDEQFF.